Below, 5 T cell receptor beta chains from the same sample are listed, as sequenced in a study of T cell responses to AZD1222 COVID-19 vaccine. Assay: immunoSEQ multiplex PCR; the TCRdb copy retains only in-frame clones and omits some. The table has around 140,000 clones, more than 85% seen once. The sequencing here drew on peripheral blood, taken 28 days after the second AZD1222 dose. The receptors originated from an adult who received the AZD1222 COVID-19 vaccine.

The chain recombines TRBV18 with TRBJ2-7; TRBD2 matches 11 bases. Germline assignment: CDR1 KGHSH and CDR2 LQKENI. J lost 0 bases, V lost 4 bases, and 11 bases had no gene match. The CDR3 has 18 residues. The CDR3 region has the DNA TGTGCCAGCTCACAAGGACTAGCGGGTCCTACCAGCTCCTACGAGCAGTACGTC. Translation gives CASSQGLAGPTSSYEQYV.

The J gene is TRBJ1-1, the V gene TRBV9; 8 nucleotides align to TRBD1. The germline CDR1 and CDR2 sequences are SGDLS and YYNGEE. CDR3 length equals 14 residues. J gave up 0 bases and V 3 bases, and 1 base lay outside the gene matches. The CDR3: CASSGQGLNTEAFF. Here the CDR3 DNA reads TGTGCCAGCAGCGGACAGGGGCTGAACACTGAAGCTTTCTTT.

The V and J genes are TRBV27 and TRBJ1-1; no clear D gene. The CDR3 sequence is 15 residues long. Trimming shortened V by 0 bases and J by 4 bases, and 12 bases separated the two germline ends. In germline, CDR1 is MNHEY, CDR2 SMNVEV (reference sequence). CDR3 amino acids: CASSLSGIRSTEAFF. DNA of the CDR3: TGTGCCAGCAGTTTATCAGGCATTAGGAGCACTGAAGCTTTCTTT.

The CDR3 reads CATSDSSGYEKLFF. The DNA for the CDR3 is TGTGCCACCAGTGATTCATCGGGGTATGAAAAACTGTTTTTT. The V call is TRBV24-1, the J call TRBJ1-4, with unresolved D. The V and J ends lost 2 bases and 6 bases respectively, with 9 bases between them. CDR1 KGHDR and CDR2 SFDVKD come from the germline V gene. This CDR3 has 14 residues.

The chain couples TRBV19 to TRBJ2-1; 11 bases fit TRBD2. The V and J ends lost 7 bases and 3 bases, in that order; junction bases with no gene match: 2. Looked up from germline, CDR1 is LNHDA and CDR2 is SQIVND (reference sequence). This CDR3 has 14 residues. DNA for the CDR3: TGTGCCAGTAATAGCGGGAGGGACTACAATGAGCAGTTCTTC. This translates into CASNSGRDYNEQFF.